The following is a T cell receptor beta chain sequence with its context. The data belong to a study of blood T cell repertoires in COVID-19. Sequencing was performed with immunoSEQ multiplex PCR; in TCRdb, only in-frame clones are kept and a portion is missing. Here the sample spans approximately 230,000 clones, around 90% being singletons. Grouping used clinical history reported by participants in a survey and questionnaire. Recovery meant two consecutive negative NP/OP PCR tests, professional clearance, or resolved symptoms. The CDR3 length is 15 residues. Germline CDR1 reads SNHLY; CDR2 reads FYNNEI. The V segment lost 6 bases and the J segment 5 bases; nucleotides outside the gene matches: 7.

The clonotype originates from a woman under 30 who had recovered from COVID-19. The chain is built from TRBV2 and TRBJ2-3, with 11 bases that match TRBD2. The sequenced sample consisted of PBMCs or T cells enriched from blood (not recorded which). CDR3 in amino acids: CASRDSGRAVDTQYF. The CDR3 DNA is TGTGCCAGCAGGGATAGCGGGAGGGCCGTAGATACGCAGTATTTT.